Given below is one T cell receptor (beta chain) in context. This table comes from immunoSEQ multiplex PCR, and its TCRdb copy is limited to in-frame clones, with some not included. The table has 85,000 to 100,000 clones, roughly nine tenths seen once. The data stem from a study of OX40 agonist ivuxolimab in advanced cancers. This CDR3 contains 15 residues. Germline lookup yields CDR1 SGHTA and CDR2 FQGNSA. V lost 3 bases and J lost 5; bases outside the gene matches: 5. The source was CD4+ or CD8+ T cells sorted from blood, collected in a trial of the OX40 agonist ivuxolimab. V is TRBV7-2 and J is TRBJ2-5; 11 bases are a match to TRBD2. The source of this sequence is an adult with an advanced solid tumor such as melanoma, head and neck, liver or kidney cancer. The CDR3 spells CASSFTSGSSETQYF. The CDR3, as DNA: TGTGCCAGCAGCTTTACTAGCGGGAGTTCGGAGACCCAGTACTTC.